The 32 T cell receptor beta chains below were found in one sample sequenced in a study of CD8+CD57+ T cells in acquired aplastic anemia (dated by TCRdb to the late 2010s). Expansion of CD8+CD57+ cells had been shown by flow cytometry in the patients chosen for sequencing. The listed sequencing device is Illumina HiSeq 2000. Profiling of TCR beta VDJ combinations and CDR3 sequences used genomic DNA as the template. TCRdb redid the processing of the public reads, applying fastp at Q25 and MiXCR, and retained in-frame beta chains. Each entry merges the rows of one CDR3 protein and shows their most common DNA and genes. The sample has fewer than 200,000 distinct CDR3 sequences on record, about half of them singletons. The ten largest account for 13% of the sample. The material sequenced was sorted CD4+, CD8+, or CD8+CD57+ T cells (not recorded which) from PBMCs. The receptors were gathered from a human donor with aplastic anemia.

On this clonotype: This could be a read error, since a much larger clone is one nucleotide away. The chain employs TRBV12-3 or TRBV12-4 and TRBJ2-7; 9 bases map to TRBD2. V was pared by 2 bases and J by 7 bases, with 6 bases of the junction left unmatched. This CDR3 spans 14 amino acids. This CDR3 reads CASSLSGGTQEQYF. In nucleotides, the CDR3 is TGTGCCAGCAGTTTAAGCGGGGGGACACAAGAGCAGTACTTC.

V usage is TRBV29-1 and J usage is TRBJ2-7; a possible D gene is TRBD1 (6 bases). The CDR3 covers 12 residues. CDR1 and CDR2 (germline): SQVTM, ANQGSEA. The ends were cut back, 3 bases at V and 6 bases at J, with 12 bases in the middle. CDR3 loop: CSVESGVGEQYF. CDR3 in DNA: TGCAGCGTTGAGTCAGGGGTCGGCGAGCAGTACTTC.

This clonotype has ten or more counts. The J gene is TRBJ1-5, the V gene TRBV19, with 11 nucleotides matching TRBD1. Germline V gene sequence: CDR1 LNHDA, CDR2 SQIVND (reference sequence). Trimming at V came to 5 bases and at J to 6 bases, leaving 9 bases not matched to a gene. The CDR3 covers 16 residues. The CDR3 DNA sequence: TGTGCCAGTAGTTATACCGGGACAGGGGGAGGTCAGCCCCAGCATTTT. It encodes CASSYTGTGGGQPQHF.

This clonotype was counted ten times or more. This sequence joins TRBV7-3 and TRBJ2-1, with unresolved D. Germline CDR1 and CDR2: SGHTA and FQGTGA. V lost 3 bases and J 8 bases, leaving 11 bases between the germline ends. The CDR3 is 13 residues long. The CDR3 DNA follows: TGTGCCAGCAGCTTGTGGGCGGCCGATGAGCAGTTCTTC. It specifies CASSLWAADEQFF.

A word on this clonotype: One end of the junction fails to match germline, which may point to a read error. This chain joins TRBV7-9 and TRBJ2-7; the D is unclear. This CDR3 has 15 residues. Germline CDR1 SEHNR, CDR2 FQNEAQ (reference sequence). The CDR3 is CANSRILGPSYEQHF. The CDR3 DNA reads as TGTGCCAACAGCCGTATCCTAGGGCCTTCCTACGAGCAGCACTTC.

The chain recombines TRBV7-9 with TRBJ2-3; D unresolved. The germline V gene encodes CDR1 SEHNR and CDR2 FQNEAQ (reference sequence). Trimming left V 3 bases short and J 5 bases short, with 9 bases between. The CDR3 contains 13 residues. The CDR3 protein is CASSLSAGDTQYF. The DNA for the CDR3 is TGTGCCAGCAGCTTGTCCGCCGGAGATACGCAGTATTTT.

This clonotype was seen at least ten times. J is TRBJ2-3 and V is TRBV5-1, with 8 nucleotides matching TRBD1. Germline V gene sequence: CDR1 SGHRS, CDR2 YFSETQ. J lost 2 bases, V lost 7 bases, and 9 bases had no gene match. The CDR3 has 15 residues. The DNA for the CDR3 is TGCGCCAGCGAAGACAGGGGAGGTCCCACAGATACGCAGTATTTT. It specifies CASEDRGGPTDTQYF. The complete variable domain, with remaining parts taken from reference TRBV5-1 and TRBJ2-3, reads KAGVTQTPRYLIKTRGQQVTLSCSPISGHRSVSWYQQTPGQGLQFLFEYFSETQRNKGNFPGRFSGRQFSNSRSEMNVSTLELGDSALYLCASEDRGGPTDTQYFGPGTRLTVL.

Many counts were recorded for this clonotype. This chain connects TRBV4-1 to TRBJ2-3; the D gene is possibly TRBD1 (6 bases). Trimming shortened V by 4 bases and J by 4 bases, and 15 bases separated the two germline ends. CDR1 is MGHRA, CDR2 YSYEKL, per germline. CDR3 length: 15 amino acids. The CDR3 region is CASSLQQGHPDTQYF. CDR3 bases: TGCGCCAGCAGCCTCCAACAGGGACATCCAGATACGCAGTATTTT.

This clonotype was observed at least ten times. This chain links TRBV9 with TRBJ1-3; D gene uncertain. This CDR3 contains 15 residues. The V gene lost 3 bases and the J gene lost 4 bases, with 14 bases spanning the gap. Germline-derived CDR1 and CDR2 are SGDLS and YYNGEE. CDR3 loop: CASSGQDLSGNTIYF. Here the CDR3 DNA reads TGTGCCAGCAGCGGGCAGGATTTGTCAGGAAACACCATATATTTT.

This clonotype was picked up a small number of times. The chain is built from TRBV10-1 and TRBJ2-3; 8 positions match TRBD2. V lost 2 bases to trimming and J lost 7 bases; unmatched junction nucleotides: 17. CDR3 size: 18 residues. The germline gives CDR1 WNHNN, CDR2 SYGVQD (reference sequence). CDR3 residues: CASSEPTETSAGGNTQYF. The CDR3 nucleotides read TGCGCCAGCAGTGAGCCAACAGAGACTAGCGCAGGTGGAAATACGCAGTATTTT.

V is TRBV5-1 and J is TRBJ2-7; D is undetermined. Germline CDR1 is SGHRS and CDR2 is YFSETQ. The CDR3 is made up of 14 amino acids. Trimming pared 1 base from V and 3 bases from J, leaving 11 bases between. CDR3 DNA: TGCGCCAGCAGCTTGCCCCCGTTGAGCTACGAGCAGTACTTC. Residues: CASSLPPLSYEQYF.

The chain uses TRBV7-2 and TRBJ1-2; tentative D call: TRBD1 (6 bases). The CDR3 is made up of 12 amino acids. The germline gives CDR1 SGHTA, CDR2 FQGNSA. V was clipped by 5 bases and J by 7 bases, with 11 bases between them. The CDR3 DNA sequence: TGTGCCAGCAGCCAGAGGGGGAGTGGCTACACCTTC. Its translation is CASSQRGSGYTF.

This clonotype has a count of ten or more. The chain links TRBV4-2 to TRBJ1-6; TRBD1 matches 9 bases. CDR1 and CDR2 from the germline V gene are LGHNA and YNFKEQ. This CDR3 has 13 residues. V lost 6 bases, J lost 8 bases, and 2 bases stayed unmatched. CDR3 coding DNA: TGTGCCAGCAGAGGACAGGGGCATTCACCCCTCCACTTT. Protein sequence: CASRGQGHSPLHF.

This clonotype was recorded a few times. The rearrangement joins TRBV7-8 to TRBJ2-7; D not resolved. The length of the CDR3 is 11 residues. CDR1 and CDR2 (germline): SGHVS, FQNEAQ. V lost 5 bases and J 11 bases, leaving 13 bases between the germline ends. The CDR3 DNA sequence: TGTGCCAGCAGCAACCTCCAAGAAGAGTACTTC. Protein product: CASSNLQEEYF.

This rearrangement joins TRBV15 to TRBJ2-1; D is possibly TRBD2 (5 bases). The CDR3 loop spans 15 amino acids. Germline CDR1 is LNHNV and CDR2 is YYDKDF (reference sequence). V lost 4 bases and J 6 bases, leaving 16 bases between the germline ends. CDR3 nucleotide sequence: TGTGCCACCAGCAACCCACCTGGAGGTCGCAATGAGCAGTTCTTC. Translating it yields CATSNPPGGRNEQFF.

This clonotype was seen only a few times. One end of the junction does not line up with germline, which may come from a read error. The J gene is TRBJ2-1, the V gene TRBV2; 13 positions agree with TRBD2. Germline V gene data show CDR1 as SNHLY and CDR2 as FYNNEI. The CDR3 length is 15 residues. For the CDR3, the DNA is TGTGCCAGCAGGCTGCGGACTAGCGGGGGTGATGAGCGGTTCTTC. Protein: CASRLRTSGGDERFF.

Here the CDR3 DNA reads TGTGCCATCAGTGGGACAGGACTAGACAATCAGCCCCAGCATTTT. Its translation: CAISGTGLDNQPQHF. V usage is TRBV10-3 and J usage is TRBJ1-5; 7 bases map to TRBD1. Germline CDR1 reads ENHRY; CDR2 reads SYGVKD. This CDR3 region has 15 residues. The V segment lost 4 bases and the J segment 3 bases; nucleotides outside the gene matches: 6.

A few counts support this clonotype. The chain joins TRBV10-3 to TRBJ2-7; the D gene is possibly TRBD1 (6 bases). V was pared by 3 bases and J by 4 bases, with 22 bases between. Germline CDR1 ENHRY, CDR2 SYGVKD. The CDR3 loop spans 17 amino acids. CDR3 protein: CAISEPSRQALSYEQYF. CDR3 in DNA: TGTGCCATCAGTGAACCCTCAAGACAGGCACTTTCGTACGAGCAGTACTTC.

This clonotype was detected only a few times. CDR3 residues: CAISVQGNRVHNEQFF. CDR3 DNA sequence: TGTGCCATCAGTGTGCAGGGTAATAGGGTCCACAATGAGCAGTTCTTC. This chain links TRBV10-3 with TRBJ2-1, with D tentatively TRBD1 (5 bases). The CDR3 runs to 16 residues. Germline CDR1 ENHRY, CDR2 SYGVKD. The V end was cut by 4 bases, the J end by 5 bases, with 18 bases between.

This clonotype was seen ten or more times. An end of the junction does not agree with germline; a read error may underlie this. The chain carries TRBV20-1 and TRBJ1-6; tentative D call: TRBD1 (6 bases). Germline loops: CDR1 DFQATT, CDR2 SNEGSKA (reference sequence). The length of the CDR3 is 17 residues. The CDR3 DNA sequence: TGCAGTGCCAATAAACCCCTGAGAGGACAGTATAATTCACCCCCCCACTTT. Protein sequence: CSANKPLRGQYNSPPHF.

This clonotype was recorded a few times. The chain recombines TRBV24-1 with TRBJ1-6; 10 bases match TRBD1. The CDR3 is 14 residues long. The germline CDR1 and CDR2 sequences are KGHDR and SFDVKD. V shed 7 bases, J shed 10 bases, and the junction held 6 bases outside the gene matches. CDR3 nucleotides: TGTGCCACCAGGGGGACAGGGGAGATGTCACCCCTCCACTTT. This sequence encodes CATRGTGEMSPLHF.

At least ten counts were recorded for this clonotype. J is TRBJ1-1 and V is TRBV2, with TRBD1 matching over 7 bases. The CDR3 is 13 amino acids. Trimming removed 1 base from V and 10 bases from J; junction bases left unmatched: 6. CDR1 and CDR2 from the germline V gene are SNHLY and FYNNEI. CDR3 nucleotides: TGTGCCAGCAGTGAAGTAGGGCAGGGGGGAGCTTTCTTT. Its translation is CASSEVGQGGAFF.

The J gene is TRBJ1-3, the V gene TRBV20-1; D is uncertain. With 5 bases removed from V and 4 bases from J, the gap between germline ends came to 15 bases. The CDR3 spans 14 residues. CDR1 and CDR2 (germline): DFQATT, SNEGSKA (reference sequence). CDR3 residues: CSARYTAEGNTIYF. CDR3 nucleotides: TGCAGTGCTCGATACACGGCAGAAGGAAACACCATATATTTT.

This clonotype was detected a few times. A much more abundant neighbour one base away suggests this may be a read error. The V call is TRBV2, the J call TRBJ2-7, with D unclear. From germline, CDR1 is SNHLY and CDR2 FYNNEI. The CDR3 extends over 13 amino acids. The CDR3 reads CASSSRRGYGQYF. In nucleotides, the CDR3 is TGTGCCAGCAGTTCCCGTCGTGGCTACGGGCAGTACTTC.

This clonotype was seen a few times. The chain recombines TRBV10-3 with TRBJ2-1; D is undetermined. The CDR3 loop spans 14 amino acids. Trimming took off 0 bases at V and 6 bases at J, with 9 bases between the two ends. Germline CDR1 and CDR2: ENHRY and SYGVKD. Here the CDR3 reads CAISESGVVNEQFF. For the CDR3, the DNA is TGTGCCATCAGTGAGTCAGGCGTGGTCAATGAGCAGTTCTTC.

Concerning this clonotype itself: This clone may be a read error of a much larger clone one base away. This chain links TRBV14 with TRBJ2-7; 10 positions agree with TRBD1. The CDR3 sequence is 15 residues long. The trim removed 5 bases at V and 7 bases at J, leaving 11 bases unmatched. Germline V gene data show CDR1 as SGHDN and CDR2 as FVKESK. This chain's CDR3 is CASSTSGTGAAEQYF. DNA of the CDR3: TGTGCCAGCAGCACGTCCGGGACAGGGGCAGCTGAGCAGTACTTC.

The CDR3 is CSAGTGGARGYTF. For the CDR3, the DNA is TGCAGTGCTGGGACCGGGGGGGCTCGTGGCTACACCTTC. The chain recombines TRBV20-1 with TRBJ1-2, with a possible D match to TRBD1 (6 bases). CDR1 and CDR2 (germline): DFQATT, SNEGSKA (reference sequence). Trimming took off 5 bases at V and 7 bases at J, with 17 bases between the two ends. This CDR3 comprises 13 residues.

The J gene is TRBJ1-6, the V gene TRBV2, with a possible D match to TRBD1 (6 bases). The CDR3 is made up of 12 amino acids. V dropped 6 bases and J dropped 13 bases, with 13 bases sitting between them. Germline-derived CDR1 and CDR2 are SNHLY and FYNNEI. CDR3 DNA: TGTGCCAGCAGAACAGGGAGTAGGCCCCTCCACTTT. Translation gives CASRTGSRPLHF.

On this clonotype itself: A much larger clonotype is one base distant, so this may be a read error. Because the CDR3 is missing its conserved closing phenylalanine or tryptophan, this is likely a read error. This chain connects TRBV27 to TRBJ1-1; D unresolved. The V end was cut by 5 bases, the J end by 11 bases, with 18 bases between. Looked up from germline, CDR1 is MNHEY and CDR2 is SMNVEV (reference sequence). This CDR3 has 13 residues. DNA of the CDR3: TGTGCCAGCAGTGCGGGAGGGAATAAAGGGGCTTTCCTT. It codes for CASSAGGNKGAFL.

This clonotype appeared many times. The V gene is TRBV9, the J gene TRBJ2-5; TRBD1 might be the D (5 bases). The CDR3 covers 17 residues. The V and J ends lost 0 bases and 4 bases respectively, with 19 bases between them. CDR1 is SGDLS, CDR2 YYNGEE, per germline. The CDR3 loop reads CASSVGVDGQGRETQYF. The CDR3 bases are TGTGCCAGCAGCGTAGGCGTCGATGGGCAGGGAAGAGAGACCCAGTACTTC.

This clonotype was found a few times. V is TRBV29-1 and J is TRBJ2-3; no clear D. V shed 4 bases and J shed 1 base, with 15 bases lying between them. The length of the CDR3 is 15 residues. Germline V gene sequence: CDR1 SQVTM, CDR2 ANQGSEA. In DNA form, the CDR3 reads TGCAGCGTTGGGATGTGGGGAAGCGGCACAGATACGCAGTATTTT. Translated: CSVGMWGSGTDTQYF.

The chain has TRBV24-1 and TRBJ1-1; 11 bases are shared with TRBD1. Trimming cost V 7 bases and J 5 bases; bases outside gene matches: 2. Germline CDR1 and CDR2: KGHDR and SFDVKD. The CDR3 sequence is 13 residues long. CDR3 DNA: TGTGCCACCAGGGACAGGGGGCTAACTGAAGCTTTCTTT. It is translated as CATRDRGLTEAFF.